This passage covers 23 T cell receptor beta chains from one sample sequenced in a study of blood T cell repertoires in COVID-19. The assay was immunoSEQ multiplex PCR, and TCRdb's table has in-frame clones only and misses some. The sample shows approximately 450,000 clones, around 87% of them seen only once. The sequenced sample was PBMCs or T cells enriched from blood (not recorded which). These receptors were obtained from a man younger than 40 who had recovered from COVID-19.

The CDR3 sequence is CASRTGGALGEKLFF. In nucleotides, the CDR3 is TGTGCCAGTAGGACAGGGGGCGCATTAGGGGAAAAACTGTTTTTT. V usage is TRBV19 and J usage is TRBJ1-4; 10 bases are a match to TRBD1. J lost 8 bases, V lost 6 bases, and 9 bases had no gene match. Germline CDR1 LNHDA, CDR2 SQIVND (reference sequence). CDR3 length: 15 residues.

The rearrangement links TRBV29-1 to TRBJ1-2; 8 bases are a match to TRBD1. The germline V gene has CDR1 SQVTM and CDR2 ANQGSEA. The V segment lost 3 bases and the J segment 7 bases; nucleotides outside the gene matches: 10. This CDR3 comprises 14 residues. This CDR3 reads CSVDTGQGFSGYTF. For the CDR3, the DNA is TGCAGCGTTGACACCGGACAGGGTTTCAGTGGCTACACCTTC.

The rearrangement uses TRBV19 and TRBJ1-3, with a weak D call TRBD1 (6 bases). CDR1 LNHDA and CDR2 SQIVND come from the germline V gene (reference sequence). The CDR3 extends over 13 amino acids. V lost 6 bases and J lost 4, with 10 bases in between. As DNA, the CDR3 is TGTGCCAGTAGCGTCGACAGGGGAAACACCATATATTTT. Translating gives CASSVDRGNTIYF.

The gene calls are TRBV28 and TRBJ2-3; 8 bases fit TRBD1. Trimming removed 9 bases from V and 7 bases from J; junction bases left unmatched: 12. CDR3 length equals 14 residues. The germline V gene has CDR1 MDHEN and CDR2 SYDVKM. CDR3 nucleotides: TGTGCCAGTAGGCAGGGGGCGAACCGCAATACGCAGTATTTT. Residues: CASRQGANRNTQYF.

The genes are TRBV5-1 and TRBJ1-2; D is uncertain. The V end lost 0 bases, the J end lost 4 bases, and 31 bases lay between the germline ends. Germline loops: CDR1 SGHRS, CDR2 YFSETQ. The CDR3 covers 21 residues. In DNA form, the CDR3 reads TGCGCCAGCAGCTTGGCCAAGGTTTTGGGCACCTCCAATCATATGGGCTATGGCTACACCTTC. Its protein is CASSLAKVLGTSNHMGYGYTF.

CDR3 in DNA: TGTGCCAGCAGCCAGGACAGCTTTGCAAGGGAAAAACTGTTTTTT. Its translation: CASSQDSFAREKLFF. The J gene is TRBJ1-4, the V gene TRBV4-2; perhaps TRBD1 as D (6 bases). From germline, CDR1 is LGHNA and CDR2 YNFKEQ. This CDR3 has 15 amino acids. The V end lost 3 bases, the J end lost 8 bases, and 16 bases lay between the germline ends.

This clone appeared once. J is TRBJ2-2 and V is TRBV5-4; 8 bases match TRBD1. V dropped 4 bases and J dropped 1; count of bases not matched to a gene: 3. The CDR3 is 15 residues long. Germline loops: CDR1 SGHNT, CDR2 YYREEE (reference sequence). This CDR3 is CASSAGQGNTGELFF. DNA of the CDR3: TGTGCCAGCAGCGCCGGACAGGGGAACACCGGGGAGCTGTTTTTT.

This clone has just one count. This rearrangement joins TRBV6-1 to TRBJ1-1, with 7 nucleotides matching TRBD1. The V gene's germline CDR1 is MNHNS and CDR2 SASEGT. The V segment lost 4 bases and the J segment 0 bases; nucleotides outside the gene matches: 8. This CDR3 has 16 residues. CDR3 sequence: CASSGKGASMNTEAFF. CDR3 nucleotides: TGTGCCAGCAGTGGAAAGGGGGCGAGCATGAACACTGAAGCTTTCTTT.

The J gene is TRBJ1-5, the V gene TRBV10-3, with D uncertain. The length of the CDR3 is 14 residues. CDR1 and CDR2 from the germline V gene are ENHRY and SYGVKD. V lost 11 bases, J lost 4 bases, and 18 bases lay in between. The CDR3 DNA reads TGTGCCCCCCTTTTTCGCGAGGCGAATCAGCCCCAGCATTTT. Encoded protein: CAPLFREANQPQHF.

This chain connects TRBV28 to TRBJ2-7; TRBD1 aligns across 7 bases. Looked up from germline, CDR1 is MDHEN and CDR2 is SYDVKM. The length of the CDR3 is 13 residues. The V segment lost 6 bases and the J segment 2 bases; nucleotides outside the gene matches: 4. The CDR3 loop is CASRTGTAYEQYF. CDR3 nucleotides: TGTGCCAGCAGGACCGGGACAGCCTACGAGCAGTACTTC.

The chain links TRBV15 to TRBJ2-1; D not certain. The CDR3 is 17 residues long. Germline V gene lookup returns CDR1 LNHNV and CDR2 YYDKDF (reference sequence). V dropped 0 bases and J dropped 0 bases, with 12 bases sitting between them. This chain's CDR3 is CATSRDNAVSSYNEQFF. CDR3 sequence (DNA): TGTGCCACCAGCAGAGATAACGCGGTGAGCTCCTACAATGAGCAGTTCTTC.

The rearrangement uses TRBV5-1 and TRBJ2-5; 7 bases are shared with TRBD1. The CDR3 covers 15 residues. V gave up 0 bases and J gave up 4 bases; unmatched junction bases: 6. Germline CDR1 is SGHRS and CDR2 is YFSETQ. In DNA form, the CDR3 reads TGCGCCAGCAGCTTGGCCTCTACAGGGGCAGAGACCCAGTACTTC. Translation gives CASSLASTGAETQYF.

The CDR3 spells CSGAVQGRNTEAFF. CDR3 coding DNA: TGCAGCGGGGCGGTACAGGGGCGGAACACTGAAGCTTTCTTT. The chain links TRBV29-1 to TRBJ1-1, with 7 bases aligning to TRBD1. Germline trimming cut 7 bases from V and 1 base from J; bases unmatched to any gene: 9. The length of the CDR3 is 14 residues. CDR1 is SQVTM, CDR2 ANQGSEA, per germline.

J is TRBJ1-1 and V is TRBV5-4; D call uncertain. The V end lost 2 bases, the J end lost 1 base, and 6 bases lay between the germline ends. Germline CDR1 and CDR2: SGHNT and YYREEE (reference sequence). CDR3 length equals 13 residues. The CDR3 is CASSFAGNTEAFF. The CDR3 nucleotides are TGTGCCAGCAGCTTTGCGGGGAACACTGAAGCTTTCTTT.

CDR3 residues: CASSRIPGEQYF. The CDR3 nucleotides are TGTGCCAGTAGTCGCATCCCAGGCGAGCAGTACTTC. V and J are TRBV19 and TRBJ2-7; D is unclear. V was pared by 5 bases and J by 6 bases, with 11 bases between. CDR1 is LNHDA, CDR2 SQIVND, per germline (reference sequence). The CDR3 is made up of 12 amino acids.

The J gene is TRBJ2-1, the V gene TRBV5-1; the D is unclear. Looked up from germline, CDR1 is SGHRS and CDR2 is YFSETQ. This CDR3 is built from 12 residues. Trimming took 0 bases from V and 10 from J, leaving 8 bases between them. CDR3 loop: CASSLGGAEQFF. As DNA, the CDR3 is TGCGCCAGCAGCTTGGGTGGAGCCGAGCAGTTCTTC. The complete variable domain, with remaining parts taken from reference TRBV5-1 and TRBJ2-1, reads KAGVTQTPRYLIKTRGQQVTLSCSPISGHRSVSWYQQTPGQGLQFLFEYFSETQRNKGNFPGRFSGRQFSNSRSEMNVSTLELGDSALYLCASSLGGAEQFFGPGTRLTVL.

V is TRBV7-3 and J is TRBJ2-3; 7 bases match TRBD2. J lost 1 base, V lost 4 bases, and 5 bases had no gene match. CDR3 length: 15 residues. Per the germline V gene, CDR1 is SGHTA and CDR2 is FQGTGA. In DNA form, the CDR3 reads TGTGCCAGCAGCTCCGCCCTAGCGGGCACAGATACGCAGTATTTT. It specifies CASSSALAGTDTQYF.

The CDR3 sequence is CASRRPGQPFHEQYF. The DNA of the CDR3 is TGTGCCAGCAGGCGACCGGGACAGCCATTCCACGAGCAGTACTTC. The chain employs TRBV11-2 and TRBJ2-7, with 7 bases aligning to TRBD1. The CDR3 runs 15 residues. CDR1 SGHAT and CDR2 FQNNGV come from the germline V gene. Unmatched junction bases numbered 13, after V lost 6 bases and J lost 5 bases.

This chain connects TRBV5-1 to TRBJ1-1; TRBD1 aligns across 8 bases. V trimming: 1 base; J trimming: 1 base; junction bases outside the gene matches: 3. Germline V gene sequence: CDR1 SGHRS, CDR2 YFSETQ. This CDR3 spans 15 amino acids. The CDR3 DNA is TGCGCCAGCAGCTTGTTAACAGGGGGGAACACTGAAGCTTTCTTT. This encodes CASSLLTGGNTEAFF. The whole variable domain, remainder taken from reference TRBV5-1 and TRBJ1-1, is KAGVTQTPRYLIKTRGQQVTLSCSPISGHRSVSWYQQTPGQGLQFLFEYFSETQRNKGNFPGRFSGRQFSNSRSEMNVSTLELGDSALYLCASSLLTGGNTEAFFGQGTRLTVV.

Only a few counts were recorded for this clone. The J gene is TRBJ1-5, the V gene TRBV19; 7 nucleotides match TRBD1. This CDR3 is 17 amino acids long. With 2 bases clipped from V and 4 bases from J, the junction kept 11 bases outside the gene matches. CDR1 and CDR2 (germline): LNHDA, SQIVND (reference sequence). CDR3 in DNA: TGTGCCAGTAGTATAAGGGGGCCCGGGACAGCAAATCAGCCCCAGCATTTT. Its translation is CASSIRGPGTANQPQHF.

The V and J genes are TRBV15 and TRBJ2-7; 12 nucleotides align to TRBD2. The germline gives CDR1 LNHNV, CDR2 YYDKDF (reference sequence). The CDR3 contains 16 residues. V shed 1 base and J 9 bases; nucleotides not matched to a gene: 10. CDR3 region: CATSRGLAGEVDRQYF. The CDR3 DNA reads TGTGCCACCAGCAGAGGACTAGCGGGAGAGGTGGATCGGCAGTACTTC. Full variable domain (outside the CDR3, taken from reference TRBV15 and TRBJ2-7): DAMVIQNPRYQVTQFGKPVTLSCSQTLNHNVMYWYQQKSSQAPKLLFHYYDKDFNNEADTPDNFQSRRPNTSFCFLDIRSPGLGDTAMYLCATSRGLAGEVDRQYFGPGTRLTVT.

The chain employs TRBV28 and TRBJ2-6; 8 bases are a match to TRBD2. J was trimmed by 0 bases and V by 3 bases; bases with no gene match: 7. This CDR3 region has 18 residues. Germline values: CDR1 MDHEN, CDR2 SYDVKM. In DNA, the CDR3 is TGTGCCAGCAGTTTGTTCTTAGCGGGGAGCTCTGGGGCCAACGTCCTGACTTTC. It specifies CASSLFLAGSSGANVLTF.

The chain carries TRBV30 and TRBJ1-6; D call uncertain. V was pared by 2 bases and J by 10 bases, with 6 bases between. CDR1 is GTSNPN and CDR2 is SVGIG in the germline V gene (reference sequence). This CDR3 is 11 amino acids long. The CDR3 spells CAWSMGSPLHF. DNA for the CDR3: TGTGCCTGGAGTATGGGCTCACCCCTCCACTTT.